The sequence of this T cell receptor beta chain was determined in a study of monozygotic twins with inflammatory bowel disease. CDR1 and CDR2 (germline): SGHTA, FQGNSA. The CDR3 contains 12 residues. With the 5' RACE reads reprocessed, TCRdb shows one record per CDR3 protein and no DNA. The sample's table shows 120,000 to 150,000 distinct CDR3 sequences. V and J are TRBV7-2 and TRBJ2-7; TCRdb's D gene call, TRBD1, goes unchecked for lack of DNA. The receptor's source is a human donor with ulcerative colitis or Crohn's disease, or a healthy co-twin of an affected twin (not recorded which). Sequencing used blood. CDR3 sequence: CASSHPFGEQYF.